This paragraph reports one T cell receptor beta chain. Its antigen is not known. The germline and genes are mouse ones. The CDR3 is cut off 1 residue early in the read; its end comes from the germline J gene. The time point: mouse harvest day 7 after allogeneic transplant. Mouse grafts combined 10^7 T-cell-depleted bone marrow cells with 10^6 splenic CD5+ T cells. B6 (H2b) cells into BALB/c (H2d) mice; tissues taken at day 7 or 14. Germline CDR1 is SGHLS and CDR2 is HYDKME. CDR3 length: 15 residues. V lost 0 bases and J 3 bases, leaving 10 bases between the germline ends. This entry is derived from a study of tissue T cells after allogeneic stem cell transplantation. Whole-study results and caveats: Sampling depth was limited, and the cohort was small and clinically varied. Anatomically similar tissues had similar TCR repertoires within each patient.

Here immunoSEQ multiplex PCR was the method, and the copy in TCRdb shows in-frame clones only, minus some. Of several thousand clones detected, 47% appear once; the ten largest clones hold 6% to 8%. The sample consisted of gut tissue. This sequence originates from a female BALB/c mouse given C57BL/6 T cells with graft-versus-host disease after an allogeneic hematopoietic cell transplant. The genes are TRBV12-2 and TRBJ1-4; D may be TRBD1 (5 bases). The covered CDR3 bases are TGTGCCAGCTCTCTCCAGGGAGAGGCCAACGAAAGATTATTT. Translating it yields CASSLQGEANERLF. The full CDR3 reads CASSLQGEANERLFF.